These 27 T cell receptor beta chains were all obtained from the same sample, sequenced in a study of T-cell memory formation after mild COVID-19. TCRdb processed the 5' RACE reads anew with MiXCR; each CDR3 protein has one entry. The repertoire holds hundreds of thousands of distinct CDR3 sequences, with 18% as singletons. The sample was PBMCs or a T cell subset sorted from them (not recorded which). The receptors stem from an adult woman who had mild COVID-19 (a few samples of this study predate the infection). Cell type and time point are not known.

CDR3 bases: TGTGCCAGCAGCGTAGGGCCCTCGGTATCCTACGAGCAGTACTTC. Translating gives CASSVGPSVSYEQYF. This chain uses TRBV9 with TRBJ2-7; no clear D. CDR1 is SGDLS and CDR2 is YYNGEE in the germline V gene. Trimming pared 0 bases from V and 1 base from J, leaving 11 bases between. The CDR3 covers 15 residues. The whole variable domain, filled in from reference TRBV9 and TRBJ2-7, reads DSGVTQTPKHLITATGQRVTLRCSPRSGDLSVYWYQQSLDQGLQFLIQYYNGEERAKGNILERFSAQQFPDLHSELNLSSLELGDSALYFCASSVGPSVSYEQYFGPGTRLTVT.

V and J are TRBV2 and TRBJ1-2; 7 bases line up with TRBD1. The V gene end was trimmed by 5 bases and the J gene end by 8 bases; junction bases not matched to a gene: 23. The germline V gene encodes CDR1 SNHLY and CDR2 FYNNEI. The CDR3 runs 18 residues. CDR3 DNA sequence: TGTGCCAGCAGTCCCACCAATTTTCTTACAGGGGTAGGAGCCGGCTACACCTTC. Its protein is CASSPTNFLTGVGAGYTF.

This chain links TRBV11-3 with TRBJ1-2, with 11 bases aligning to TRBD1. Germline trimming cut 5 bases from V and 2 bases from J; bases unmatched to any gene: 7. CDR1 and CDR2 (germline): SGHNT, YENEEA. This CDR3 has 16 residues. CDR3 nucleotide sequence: TGTGCCAGCAGCGACCTCCGGACAGGGGGCAACTATGGCTACACCTTC. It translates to CASSDLRTGGNYGYTF.

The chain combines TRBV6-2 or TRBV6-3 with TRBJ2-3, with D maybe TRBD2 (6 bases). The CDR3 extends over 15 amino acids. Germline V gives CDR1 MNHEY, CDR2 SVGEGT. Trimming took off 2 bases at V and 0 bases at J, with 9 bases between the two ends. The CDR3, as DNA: TGTGCCAGCAGTTACGGGAGCGGGAGCACAGATACGCAGTATTTT. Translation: CASSYGSGSTDTQYF.

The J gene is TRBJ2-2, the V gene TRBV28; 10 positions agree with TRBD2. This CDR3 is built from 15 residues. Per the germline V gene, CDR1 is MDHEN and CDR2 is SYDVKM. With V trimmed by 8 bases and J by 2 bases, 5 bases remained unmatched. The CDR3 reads CASSQLAGNTGELFF. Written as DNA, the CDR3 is TGTGCCAGCTCCCAACTAGCGGGAAACACCGGGGAGCTGTTTTTT.

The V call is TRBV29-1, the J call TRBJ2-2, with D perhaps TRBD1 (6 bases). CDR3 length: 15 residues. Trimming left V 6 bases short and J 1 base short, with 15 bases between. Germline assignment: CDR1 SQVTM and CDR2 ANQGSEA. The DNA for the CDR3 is TGCAGCGTGCGTGAACTACAGGGGAACACCGGGGAGCTGTTTTTT. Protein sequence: CSVRELQGNTGELFF.

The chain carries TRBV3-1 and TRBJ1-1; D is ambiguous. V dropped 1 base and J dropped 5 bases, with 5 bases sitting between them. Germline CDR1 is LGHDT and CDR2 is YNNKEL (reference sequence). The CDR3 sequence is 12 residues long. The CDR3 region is CASSQARTEAFF. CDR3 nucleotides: TGTGCCAGCAGCCAAGCCCGGACTGAAGCTTTCTTT.

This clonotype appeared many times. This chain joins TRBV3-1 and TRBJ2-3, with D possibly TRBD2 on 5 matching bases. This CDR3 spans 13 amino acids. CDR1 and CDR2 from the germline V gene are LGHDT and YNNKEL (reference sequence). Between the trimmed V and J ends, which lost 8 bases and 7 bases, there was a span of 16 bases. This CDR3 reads CASGLAGINTQYF. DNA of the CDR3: TGTGCCAGCGGTCTGGCGGGCATAAATACGCAGTATTTT.

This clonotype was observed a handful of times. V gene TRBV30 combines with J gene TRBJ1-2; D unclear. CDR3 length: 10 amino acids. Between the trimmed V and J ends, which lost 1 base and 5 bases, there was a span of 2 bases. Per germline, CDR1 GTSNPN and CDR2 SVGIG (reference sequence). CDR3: CAWSGYGYTF. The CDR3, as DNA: TGTGCCTGGAGTGGGTATGGCTACACCTTC.

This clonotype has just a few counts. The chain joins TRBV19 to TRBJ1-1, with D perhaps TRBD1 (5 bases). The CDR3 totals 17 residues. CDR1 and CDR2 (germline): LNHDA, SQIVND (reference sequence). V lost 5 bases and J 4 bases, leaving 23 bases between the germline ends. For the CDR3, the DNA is TGTGCCAGTAGTCAACCAGGTGGGCTCGGGAGGGGCACTGAAGCTTTCTTT. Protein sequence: CASSQPGGLGRGTEAFF.

The CDR3 reads CASSQREATYEQYF. CDR3 coding DNA: TGCGCCAGCAGCCAGCGGGAGGCGACCTACGAGCAGTACTTC. The genes are TRBV4-1 and TRBJ2-7, with 8 bases fitting TRBD2. V shed 3 bases, J shed 2 bases, and the junction held 3 bases outside the gene matches. Germline V gene sequence: CDR1 MGHRA, CDR2 YSYEKL. The CDR3 is 14 amino acids.

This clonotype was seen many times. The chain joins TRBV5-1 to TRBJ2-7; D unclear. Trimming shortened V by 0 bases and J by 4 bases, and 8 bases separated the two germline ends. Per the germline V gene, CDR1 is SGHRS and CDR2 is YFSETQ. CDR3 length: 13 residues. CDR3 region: CASSLEVGYEQYF. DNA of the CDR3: TGCGCCAGCAGCTTGGAGGTAGGATACGAGCAGTACTTC.

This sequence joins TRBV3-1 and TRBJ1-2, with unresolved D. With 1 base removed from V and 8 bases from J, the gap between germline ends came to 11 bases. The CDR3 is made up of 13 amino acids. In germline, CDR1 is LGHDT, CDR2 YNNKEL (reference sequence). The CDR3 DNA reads TGTGCCAGCAGCCAAGGCCCTCCCGGGGGCTACACCTTC. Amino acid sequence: CASSQGPPGGYTF.

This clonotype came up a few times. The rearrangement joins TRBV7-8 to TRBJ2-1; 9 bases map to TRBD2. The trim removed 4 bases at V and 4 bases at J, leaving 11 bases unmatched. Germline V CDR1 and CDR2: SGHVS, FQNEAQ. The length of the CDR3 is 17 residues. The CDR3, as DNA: TGTGCCAGCAGCTCCAGCCCAGCGGGAGGACATTACAATGAGCAGTTCTTC. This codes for CASSSSPAGGHYNEQFF.

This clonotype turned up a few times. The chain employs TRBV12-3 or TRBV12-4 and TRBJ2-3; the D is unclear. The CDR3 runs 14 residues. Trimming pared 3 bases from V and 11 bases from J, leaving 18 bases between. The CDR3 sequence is CASSFSEFSFRQYF. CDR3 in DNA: TGTGCCAGCAGTTTCTCTGAGTTTAGTTTTCGGCAGTATTTT.

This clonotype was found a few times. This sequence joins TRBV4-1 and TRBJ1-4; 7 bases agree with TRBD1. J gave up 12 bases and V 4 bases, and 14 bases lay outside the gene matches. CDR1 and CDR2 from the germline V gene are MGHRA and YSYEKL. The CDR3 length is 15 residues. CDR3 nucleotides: TGCGCCAGCAGCCTTTCCTCTACCGGACAGGAAGAACTGTTTTTT. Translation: CASSLSSTGQEELFF.

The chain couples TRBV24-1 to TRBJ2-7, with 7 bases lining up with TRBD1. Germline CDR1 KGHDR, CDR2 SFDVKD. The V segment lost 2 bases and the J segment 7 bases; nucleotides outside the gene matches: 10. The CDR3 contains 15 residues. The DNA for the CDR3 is TGTGCCACCAGTGATTCAACTGGGACAGCCTTTGAGCAGTACTTC. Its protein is CATSDSTGTAFEQYF.

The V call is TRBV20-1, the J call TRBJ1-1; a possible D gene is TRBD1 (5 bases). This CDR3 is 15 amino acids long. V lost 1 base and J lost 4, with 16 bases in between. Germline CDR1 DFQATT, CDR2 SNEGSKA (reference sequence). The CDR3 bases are TGCAGTGCTAGAGGGCGCGGGACCCTGAGCACTGAAGCTTTCTTT. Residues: CSARGRGTLSTEAFF.

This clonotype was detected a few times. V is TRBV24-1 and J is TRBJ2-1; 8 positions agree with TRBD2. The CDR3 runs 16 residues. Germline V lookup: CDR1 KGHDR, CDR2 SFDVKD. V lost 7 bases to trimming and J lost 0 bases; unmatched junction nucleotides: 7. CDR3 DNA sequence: TGTGCCACCAGCGGAAGCGGGGGCAGCTCCTACAATGAGCAGTTCTTC. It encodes CATSGSGGSSYNEQFF.

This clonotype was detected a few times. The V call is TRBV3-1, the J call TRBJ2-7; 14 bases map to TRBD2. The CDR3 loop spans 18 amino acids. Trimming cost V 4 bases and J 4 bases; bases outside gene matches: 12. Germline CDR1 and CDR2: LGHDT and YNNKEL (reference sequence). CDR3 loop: CASSRGTSGGRFGYEQYF. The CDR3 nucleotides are TGTGCCAGCAGCCGAGGGACTAGCGGGGGCCGTTTCGGGTACGAGCAGTACTTC.

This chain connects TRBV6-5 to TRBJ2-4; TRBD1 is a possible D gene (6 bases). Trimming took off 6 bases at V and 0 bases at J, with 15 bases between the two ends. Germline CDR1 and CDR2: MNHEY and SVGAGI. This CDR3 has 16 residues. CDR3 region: CASSRQEPIAKNIQYF. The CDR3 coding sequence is TGTGCCAGCAGCCGACAGGAACCTATAGCCAAAAACATTCAGTACTTC.

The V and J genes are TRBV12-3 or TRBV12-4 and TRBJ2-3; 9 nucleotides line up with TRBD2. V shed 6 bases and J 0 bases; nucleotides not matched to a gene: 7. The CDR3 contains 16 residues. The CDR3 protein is CASSKRLAASTDTQYF. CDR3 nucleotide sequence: TGTGCCAGCAGCAAAAGACTAGCGGCTAGCACAGATACGCAGTATTTT.

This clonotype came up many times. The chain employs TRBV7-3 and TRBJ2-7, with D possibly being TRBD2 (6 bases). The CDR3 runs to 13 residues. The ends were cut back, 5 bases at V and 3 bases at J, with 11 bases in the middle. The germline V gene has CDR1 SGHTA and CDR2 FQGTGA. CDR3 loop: CASSPSGSYEQYF. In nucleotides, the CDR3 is TGTGCCAGCAGCCCCTCCGGGAGCTACGAGCAGTACTTC. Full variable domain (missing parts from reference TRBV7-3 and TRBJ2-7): GAGVSQTPSNKVTEKGKYVELRCDPISGHTALYWYRQSLGQGPEFLIYFQGTGAADDSGLPNDRFFAVRPEGSVSTLKIQRTERGDSAVYLCASSPSGSYEQYFGPGTRLTVT.

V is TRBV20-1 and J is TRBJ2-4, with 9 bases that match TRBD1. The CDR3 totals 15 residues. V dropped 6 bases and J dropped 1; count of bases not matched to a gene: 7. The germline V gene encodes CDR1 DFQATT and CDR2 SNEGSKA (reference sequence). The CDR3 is CSAIHRGRAKNIQYF. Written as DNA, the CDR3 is TGCAGTGCGATCCACAGGGGGCGTGCCAAAAACATTCAGTACTTC.

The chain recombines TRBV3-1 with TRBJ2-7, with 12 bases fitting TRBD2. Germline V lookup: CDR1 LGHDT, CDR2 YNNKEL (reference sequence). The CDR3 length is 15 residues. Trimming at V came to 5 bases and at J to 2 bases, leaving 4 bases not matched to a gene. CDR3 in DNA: TGTGCCAGCAGCGCAGCTAGCGGGGGGGCCTACGAGCAGTACTTC. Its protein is CASSAASGGAYEQYF.

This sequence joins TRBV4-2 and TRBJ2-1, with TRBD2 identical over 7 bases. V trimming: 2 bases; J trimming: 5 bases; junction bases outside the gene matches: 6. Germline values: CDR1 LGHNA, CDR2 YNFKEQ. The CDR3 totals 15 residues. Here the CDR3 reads CASSQLGGKNNEQFF. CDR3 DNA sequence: TGTGCCAGCAGCCAATTGGGGGGGAAAAACAATGAGCAGTTCTTC.

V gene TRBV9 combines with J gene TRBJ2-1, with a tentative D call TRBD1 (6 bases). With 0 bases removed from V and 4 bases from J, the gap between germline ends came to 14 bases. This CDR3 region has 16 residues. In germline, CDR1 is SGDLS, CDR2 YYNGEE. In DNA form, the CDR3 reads TGTGCCAGCAGCGTAGACCTACAGGGAGCTTACAATGAGCAGTTCTTC. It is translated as CASSVDLQGAYNEQFF.